This T cell receptor beta chain came from a study of blood T cell repertoires in COVID-19. Trimming cost V 5 bases and J 5 bases; bases outside gene matches: 6. The CDR3 totals 16 residues. Germline V gives CDR1 LNHDA, CDR2 SQIVND (reference sequence). Some clones are missing from TCRdb's copy, which holds only in-frame ones; the method was immunoSEQ multiplex PCR. The data hold tens of thousands of clones, with approximately 90% observed a single time. The chain employs TRBV19 and TRBJ2-5; 15 nucleotides line up with TRBD2. Sequencing used peripheral blood. The clonotype was recovered from an elderly man with acute or convalescent COVID-19. CDR3 in amino acids: CASSFSGTSGGETQYF. CDR3 sequence (DNA): TGTGCCAGTAGTTTCTCCGGGACTAGCGGGGGGGAGACCCAGTACTTC.